The 8 T cell receptor beta chains listed next were all sequenced from one sample in a study of blood T cell repertoires in COVID-19. The assay was immunoSEQ multiplex PCR, and TCRdb's table has in-frame clones only and misses some. The profile shows 150,000 to 200,000 clones, about 80% of them singletons. Input material: PBMCs or T cells enriched from blood (not recorded which). These receptors were collected from a man in his fifties or sixties who had recovered from COVID-19.

V gene TRBV10-2 combines with J gene TRBJ1-1, with 7 bases matching TRBD1. The CDR3 has 14 residues. Trimming took 6 bases from V and 6 from J; bases not matched to a gene: 10. Germline V CDR1 and CDR2: WSHSY, SAAADI. CDR3 in DNA: TGCGCCAGCAGGGAAAACGGACAGGTGCCTGAAGCTTTCTTT. This encodes CASRENGQVPEAFF.

This clone was recorded at least ten times. The chain has TRBV21-1 and TRBJ2-1; whether TRBD2, the table's D call, matches the DNA was not checked. TRBV21-1 is designated a pseudogene. The CDR3 runs to 18 residues. CDR3 nucleotides: TGTGCCAGCAGCAAACGGGGAGGGCACCCCCTTTCCTACAATGAGCAGTTCTTC. Its protein is CASSKRGGHPLSYNEQFF.

V gene TRBV6-1 combines with J gene TRBJ2-1; weak D call: TRBD2 (6 bases). This CDR3 is built from 16 residues. Trimming cost V 3 bases and J 0 bases, with 12 bases left between them. Germline CDR1 reads MNHNS; CDR2 reads SASEGT. The CDR3 sequence: CASSDWRESSYNEQFF. CDR3 nucleotides: TGTGCCAGCAGTGATTGGCGGGAAAGCTCCTACAATGAGCAGTTCTTC.

The V gene is TRBV24-1, the J gene TRBJ2-7; 7 positions match TRBD1. The CDR3 runs to 16 residues. The germline gives CDR1 KGHDR, CDR2 SFDVKD. V was clipped by 4 bases and J by 2 bases; unmatched bases: 10. The CDR3 loop is CATSDTGADTTYEQYF. The CDR3 DNA is TGTGCCACCAGTGACACAGGGGCCGACACTACCTACGAGCAGTACTTC.

V usage is TRBV28 and J usage is TRBJ1-5; D ambiguous. This CDR3 comprises 15 residues. The V end lost 5 bases, the J end lost 6 bases, and 17 bases lay between the germline ends. The germline CDR1 and CDR2 sequences are MDHEN and SYDVKM. The CDR3 sequence: CASSTDIAMGQPQHF. CDR3 sequence (DNA): TGTGCCAGCAGTACCGACATCGCGATGGGTCAGCCCCAGCATTTT.

The rearrangement joins TRBV19 to TRBJ2-6, with D unresolved. V lost 1 base and J lost 0, with 7 bases in between. The CDR3 loop spans 16 amino acids. Germline V gives CDR1 LNHDA, CDR2 SQIVND (reference sequence). The CDR3 bases are TGTGCCAGTAGTATAGTGGCCCTCTCTGGGGCCAACGTCCTGACTTTC. Its translation is CASSIVALSGANVLTF.

The V call is TRBV5-8, the J call TRBJ2-6; TRBD2 might be the D (6 bases). The V gene lost 7 bases and the J gene lost 0 bases, with 14 bases spanning the gap. CDR1 is SGHTS, CDR2 YDEGEE, per germline. The CDR3 consists of 16 residues. The CDR3 protein is CASEYKGGSGANVLTF. The CDR3 DNA sequence: TGTGCCAGCGAATACAAGGGAGGCTCTGGGGCCAACGTCCTGACTTTC.

The V gene is TRBV6-6, the J gene TRBJ2-2; D is unclear. V lost 8 bases to trimming and J lost 2 bases, with 3 bases between them. The germline gives CDR1 MNHNY, CDR2 SVGAGI (reference sequence). This CDR3 spans 11 amino acids. The CDR3 here is CASLNTGELFF. Here the CDR3 DNA reads TGTGCCAGCCTTAACACCGGGGAGCTGTTTTTT.